This entry describes one T cell receptor (beta chain). The record originates from a study of blood T cell repertoires in COVID-19. In the original analysis: Estimates of nucleated cell counts were drawn from the amplification of reference gene primers. Only in-frame clones appear in the TCRdb table, and some are missing; sequencing was by immunoSEQ multiplex PCR. V and J calls and clone size are given by that table; D and trimming were obtained from the DNA. The table shows roughly 200,000 clones, with over 75% occurring only once. The junction had 8 bases not matched to a gene; V was cut back by 4 bases and J by 1 base. The CDR3 has 15 residues. Germline CDR1 and CDR2: SGHNT and YYREEE (reference sequence).

The specimen was PBMCs or T cells enriched from blood (not recorded which). The chain combines TRBV5-4 with TRBJ2-7; 7 positions agree with TRBD1. The receptor's source is a man under 40 in a cohort exposed to, infected with or recovered from COVID-19 (not recorded which). CDR3 residues: CASSPAGGQSYEQYF. CDR3 in DNA: TGTGCCAGCAGCCCGGCAGGGGGACAGTCCTACGAGCAGTACTTC.